This T cell receptor (beta chain) was sequenced for a study of T cell repertoires in cytomegalovirus infection. In the study overall: In the study, CMV epitopes included recently identified HLA-C-restricted and well-studied HLA-B-restricted ones. Signatures in public TCR beta sequences pointed to both CMV infection and matching HLA type.

As concerns this clonotype: Its antigen remains unknown.

Germline loops: CDR1 MDHEN, CDR2 SYDVKM. The V gene lost 2 bases and the J gene lost 0 bases, with 11 bases spanning the gap. This CDR3 spans 16 amino acids. TCRdb processed the reads anew with MiXCR; each CDR3 protein has one entry. The sample holds approximately 260,000 distinct CDR3 sequences, 22% seen once. Whole-study findings and limits: The cumulative frequency of public TCR beta families distinguished individuals who carried CMV together with the relevant HLA. HLA-C-restricted CMV clonotypes gave the most frequent clonotype in two of eight donors.

This TCR was recovered from a human donor in good health (CMV status not recorded). Some clones in this sample may be carry-over from other donors' samples. The chain employs TRBV28 and TRBJ1-3; D remains unclear. The sequencing used cultured PBMCs, collected from culture after CMV antigen stimulation. The CDR3 region is CASSLREFHSGNTIYF. CDR3 in DNA: TGTGCCAGCAGTTTAAGGGAATTTCACTCTGGAAACACCATATATTTT.